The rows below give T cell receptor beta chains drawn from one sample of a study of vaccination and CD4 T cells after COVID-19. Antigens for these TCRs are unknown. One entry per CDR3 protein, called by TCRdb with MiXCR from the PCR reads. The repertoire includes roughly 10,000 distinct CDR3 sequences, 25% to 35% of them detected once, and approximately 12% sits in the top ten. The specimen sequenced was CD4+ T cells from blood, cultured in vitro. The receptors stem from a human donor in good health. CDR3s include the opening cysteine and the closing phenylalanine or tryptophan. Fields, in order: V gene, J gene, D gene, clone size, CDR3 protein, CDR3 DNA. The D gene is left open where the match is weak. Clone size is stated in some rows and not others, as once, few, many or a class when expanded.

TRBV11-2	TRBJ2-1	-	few	CASSLVPDVGEQFF	TGTGCCAGCAGCTTAGTGCCAGACGTGGGGGAGCAGTTCTTC
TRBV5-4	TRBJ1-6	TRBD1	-	CASSLGQGLNSPLHF	TGTGCCAGCAGCTTGGGACAGGGGCTGAATTCACCCCTCCACTTT
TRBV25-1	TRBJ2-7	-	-	CASKGGGLYEQYF	TGTGCCAGCAAGGGAGGGGGACTCTACGAGCAGTACTTC
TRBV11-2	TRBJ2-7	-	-	CASSRTPDYEQYF	TGTGCCAGCAGTCGGACTCCCGACTACGAGCAGTACTTC
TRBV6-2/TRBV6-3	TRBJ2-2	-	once	CASSQDSGELFF	TGTGCCAGCAGTCAGGACAGCGGGGAGCTGTTTTTT
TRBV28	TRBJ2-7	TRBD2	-	CASRLTGTSGSYEQYF	TGTGCCAGCAGGCTCACCGGGACTAGCGGGAGCTACGAGCAGTACTTC
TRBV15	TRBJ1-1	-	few	CATSRDRGFTEAFF	TGTGCCACCAGCAGAGATAGGGGGTTCACTGAAGCTTTCTTT
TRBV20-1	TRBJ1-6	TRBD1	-	CSAVRQGARNSPLHF	TGCAGTGCTGTGCGACAGGGGGCTCGCAATTCACCCCTCCACTTT
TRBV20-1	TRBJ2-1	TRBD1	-	CSAREGQSSCNEQFF	TGCAGTGCTAGAGAGGGACAGAGCTCCTGCAATGAGCAGTTCTTC
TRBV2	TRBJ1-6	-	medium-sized	CASMFGTQNSPLHF	TGTGCCAGCATGTTTGGGACTCAGAATTCACCCCTCCACTTT
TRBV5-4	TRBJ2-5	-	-	CASSSLLREETQYF	TGTGCCAGCAGCTCCCTCCTTCGGGAAGAGACCCAGTACTTC
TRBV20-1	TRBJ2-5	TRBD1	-	CSARTGGQETQYF	TGCAGTGCGCGGACAGGGGGCCAAGAGACCCAGTACTTC
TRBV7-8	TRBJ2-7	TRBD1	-	CASSPGTGRSSYEQYF	TGTGCCAGCAGCCCCGGGACAGGTAGGAGCTCCTACGAGCAGTACTTC
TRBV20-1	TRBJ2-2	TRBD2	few	CSARVGTSGSGTGELFF	TGCAGTGCTAGAGTCGGGACTAGCGGGAGTGGCACCGGGGAGCTGTTTTTT
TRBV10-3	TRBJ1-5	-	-	CAISESGSFGQPQHF	TGTGCCATCAGTGAGTCAGGTAGTTTCGGTCAGCCCCAGCATTTT
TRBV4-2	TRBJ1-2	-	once	CASSQDRDGNYGYTF	TGTGCCAGCAGCCAAGATAGGGACGGTAACTATGGCTACACCTTC
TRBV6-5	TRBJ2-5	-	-	CASSYSQGTETQYF	TGTGCCAGCAGTTACTCGCAGGGGACGGAGACCCAGTACTTC
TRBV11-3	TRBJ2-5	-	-	CASSLSSETQYF	TGTGCCAGCAGCTTGTCATCGGAGACCCAGTACTTC
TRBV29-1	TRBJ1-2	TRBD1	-	CSVTGQGNYGYTF	TGCAGCGTTACCGGACAGGGCAACTATGGCTACACCTTC
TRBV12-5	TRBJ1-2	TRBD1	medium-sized	CASGLETGYGYTF	TGTGCTAGTGGTTTGGAGACAGGGTATGGCTACACCTTC
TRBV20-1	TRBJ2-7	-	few	CSAREDVSVEQYF	TGCAGTGCTAGAGAGGACGTGTCGGTCGAGCAGTACTTC
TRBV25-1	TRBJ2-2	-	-	CASSDSAWTGELFF	TGTGCCAGCAGTGACTCTGCGTGGACCGGGGAGCTGTTTTTT
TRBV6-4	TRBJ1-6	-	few	CASSLSSDNSPLHF	TGTGCCAGCAGTTTGTCCAGCGATAATTCACCCCTCCACTTT
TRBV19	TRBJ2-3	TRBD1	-	CASRGGQGLTSTDTQYF	TGTGCCAGTAGAGGAGGACAGGGACTCACTAGCACAGATACGCAGTATTTT
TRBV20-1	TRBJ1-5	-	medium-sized	CSARGQGLYSNQPQHF	TGCAGTGCCCGGGGGCAGGGGCTTTATAGCAATCAGCCCCAGCATTTT
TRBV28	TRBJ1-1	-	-	CASRVRTTANTEAFF	TGTGCCAGCAGGGTTCGGACAACGGCGAACACTGAAGCTTTCTTT
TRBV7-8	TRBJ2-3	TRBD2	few	CASSLQVASGSTDTQYF	TGTGCCAGCAGCTTACAAGTGGCTAGCGGGAGTACAGATACGCAGTATTTT
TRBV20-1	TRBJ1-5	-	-	CSAPGGEGNQPQHF	TGCAGTGCCCCGGGGGGGGAGGGCAATCAGCCCCAGCATTTT
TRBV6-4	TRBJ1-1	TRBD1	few	CASSDFGTGEAFF	TGTGCCAGCAGTGATTTCGGGACAGGGGAAGCTTTCTTT
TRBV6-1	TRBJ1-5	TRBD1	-	CASSEPGQGYQPQHF	TGTGCCAGCAGTGAACCGGGACAGGGTTACCAGCCCCAGCATTTT
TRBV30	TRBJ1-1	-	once	CASDRLNTEAFF	TGTGCCAGTGACAGGTTGAACACTGAAGCTTTCTTT
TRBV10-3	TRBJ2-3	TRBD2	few	CAIRGTNTDTQYF	TGTGCCATCAGAGGGACTAACACAGATACGCAGTATTTT
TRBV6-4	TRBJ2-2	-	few	CASSETNTGELFF	TGTGCCAGCAGTGAGACTAACACCGGGGAGCTGTTTTTT
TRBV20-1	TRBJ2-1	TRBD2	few	CSASGGGDEQFF	TGCAGTGCTAGCGGGGGGGGCGATGAGCAGTTCTTC
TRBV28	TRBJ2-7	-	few	CASLTARGSYEQYF	TGTGCCAGTTTGACGGCCAGGGGCTCCTACGAGCAGTACTTC
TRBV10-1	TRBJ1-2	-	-	CASSEWYSGGGANYGYTF	TGCGCCAGCAGTGAGTGGTATTCGGGGGGAGGGGCTAACTATGGCTACACCTTC
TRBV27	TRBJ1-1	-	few	CASSPSGRASTEAFF	TGTGCCAGCAGCCCATCTGGCAGGGCTAGCACTGAAGCTTTCTTT
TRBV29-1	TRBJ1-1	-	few	CSLRSPDTEAFF	TGCAGCCTGCGATCGCCGGACACTGAAGCTTTCTTT
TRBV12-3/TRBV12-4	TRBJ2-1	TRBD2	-	CASSLAGGRVLNEQFF	TGTGCCAGCAGTTTAGCGGGCGGGAGGGTCTTGAATGAGCAGTTCTTC
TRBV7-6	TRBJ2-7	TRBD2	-	CASSPALRGRPSYEQYF	TGTGCCAGCAGCCCTGCCCTTCGCGGGAGGCCCTCCTACGAGCAGTACTTC
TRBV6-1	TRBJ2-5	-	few	CASSHGTGEARTQYF	TGTGCCAGCAGTCACGGGACTGGGGAGGCCCGGACCCAGTACTTC
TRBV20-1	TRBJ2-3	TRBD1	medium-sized	CSAYADIRDRGADTQYF	TGCAGTGCTTATGCCGACATCCGGGACAGGGGTGCAGATACGCAGTATTTT
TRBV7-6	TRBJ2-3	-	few	CASSPSLNGLTDTQYF	TGTGCCAGCAGCCCGAGTCTTAATGGGCTCACAGATACGCAGTATTTT
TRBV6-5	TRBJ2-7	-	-	CASSSHSGDPYEQYF	TGTGCCAGCAGTTCTCACTCGGGAGACCCCTACGAGCAGTACTTC
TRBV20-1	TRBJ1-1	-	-	CSASETTEAFF	TGCAGTGCTAGTGAAACCACTGAAGCTTTCTTT
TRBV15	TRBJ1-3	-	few	CATTEGGALGNTIYF	TGTGCCACCACCGAGGGGGGAGCACTGGGAAACACCATATATTTT
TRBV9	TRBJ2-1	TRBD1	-	CASGPGQASNEQFF	TGTGCCAGCGGACCGGGACAGGCCTCCAATGAGCAGTTCTTC
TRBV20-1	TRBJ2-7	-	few	CSATARISSYEQYF	TGCAGTGCTACGGCCCGGATAAGCTCCTACGAGCAGTACTTC
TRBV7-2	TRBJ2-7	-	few	CASSLVGGKSYEQYF	TGTGCCAGCAGCTTAGTCGGCGGGAAGTCCTACGAGCAGTACTTC
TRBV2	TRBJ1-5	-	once	CASSEAEGSQPQHF	TGTGCCAGCAGTGAAGCAGAGGGTAGTCAGCCCCAGCATTTT
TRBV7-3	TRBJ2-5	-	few	CASSLGWPETQYF	TGTGCCAGCAGCTTAGGGTGGCCAGAGACCCAGTACTTC
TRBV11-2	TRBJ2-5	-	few	CASSLGVRQTQYF	TGTGCCAGCAGCTTAGGCGTTAGACAGACCCAGTACTTC
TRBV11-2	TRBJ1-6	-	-	CASSLPIQNSPLHF	TGTGCCAGCAGCTTACCTATACAAAATTCACCCCTCCACTTT
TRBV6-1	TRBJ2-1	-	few	CASSTPHEQFF	TGTGCCAGCAGTACCCCCCATGAGCAGTTCTTC
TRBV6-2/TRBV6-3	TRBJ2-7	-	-	CASSYYASYYEQYF	TGTGCCAGCAGTTACTATGCTAGTTACTACGAGCAGTACTTC
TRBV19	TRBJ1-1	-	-	CATSVGIPLNTEAFF	TGTGCCACCTCGGTAGGGATACCCTTGAACACTGAAGCTTTCTTT
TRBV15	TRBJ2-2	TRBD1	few	CATSRGTEASGELFF	TGTGCCACCAGCAGGGGGACAGAAGCATCCGGGGAGCTGTTTTTT
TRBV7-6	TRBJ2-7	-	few	CASSLSYSGEQYF	TGTGCCAGCAGCTTAAGTTACAGCGGGGAGCAGTACTTC
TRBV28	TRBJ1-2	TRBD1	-	CASSFQPTGVNYGYTF	TGTGCCAGCAGTTTTCAGCCGACAGGGGTTAACTATGGCTACACCTTC
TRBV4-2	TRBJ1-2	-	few	CASSQVAAGDGYTF	TGTGCCAGCAGCCAAGTTGCGGCAGGGGACGGCTACACCTTC